This TCR beta chain was obtained from a study of blood T cells in healthy people across ages. The CDR3 extends over 17 amino acids. Germline V CDR1 and CDR2: MDHEN, SYDVKM. The V end was cut by 5 bases, the J end by 7 bases, with 27 bases between. Study-wide results and limits: Measured against age, TCR beta diversity per million T cells decreased in a roughly linear manner. Long-lived and aged donors differed, with more naive CD4+ cells and higher diversity in the long-lived. A strong correlation was found between TCR beta diversity and the percentage of naive T cells. Changes in expanded clonotypes were possibly confounded, as the CMV status of donors was unknown.

Turning to this clonotype: The antigen is unknown.

Primers used in a second PCR of roughly 6 to 11 cycles were a sample-barcoded 5' primer and a J-beta primer mix. Each CDR3 protein is one row after TCRdb ran MiXCR on the 5' RACE reads. The profile shows roughly 640,000 distinct CDR3 sequences, about 30% of them singletons. The sample comprised blood. The V and J genes are TRBV28 and TRBJ2-7, with D perhaps matching TRBD1 or TRBD2 (5 bases each). The receptor comes from a woman aged 80 or over in good health. The CDR3 DNA reads TGTGCCAGCAGTCTCTACTTCGGGACCGATCATCCTAATGAGCAGTACTTC. It yields the protein CASSLYFGTDHPNEQYF.